Listed below are T cell receptor beta chains from one sample, sequenced in a study of shared clonotypes between healthy human individuals. Method: immunoSEQ multiplex PCR; TCRdb's copy keeps in-frame clones and lacks some. The top ten hold less than 0.25% of the sample, which has fewer than 1 million clones, 96% seen once. The sequenced sample consisted of naive CD8+ T cells sorted from blood. These receptors were taken from a man aged 30-40 years in good health. Both conserved end residues are part of each CDR3. Fields, in order: CDR3 length, clone size, D gene, V gene, J gene, CDR3 DNA, CDR3 protein. A D gene is named only where the DNA matches it firmly. The size field is filled for only some rows; it gives once, few, many or a size class.

>13|NA|TRBD2|TRBV29-1|TRBJ2-7
TGCAGCGTTGTTGTAGCGGGCTACTACGAGCAGTACTTC
CSVVVAGYYEQYF
>13|NA|NA|TRBV27|TRBJ2-1
TGTGCCAGCAGACTAACAGGTAACAATGAGCAGTTCTTC
CASRLTGNNEQFF
>16|once|TRBD2|TRBV11-2|TRBJ2-3
TGTGCCAGCAGAGGTCATCGCGGGAGAACCACAGATACGCAGTATTTT
CASRGHRGRTTDTQYF
>13|NA|NA|TRBV27|TRBJ2-7
TGTGCCAGCGGGACGAGGGTCTCCTACGAGCAGTACTTC
CASGTRVSYEQYF
>14|NA|TRBD1|TRBV11-2|TRBJ2-1
TGTGCCAGCAGCGTGAGGGGACAGGGATCAGGGCAGTTCTTC
CASSVRGQGSGQFF
>15|NA|TRBD1|TRBV7-9|TRBJ2-5
TGTGCCAGCAGTTGGGACAGGGGGGCAAAAGAGACCCAGTACTTC
CASSWDRGAKETQYF
>17|NA|TRBD2|TRBV5-1|TRBJ2-1
TGCGCCAGCAGCTTGGATCCAGCGGGAGTTCTTTTGGATGAGCAGTTCTTC
CASSLDPAGVLLDEQFF
>14|once|NA|TRBV29-1|TRBJ2-1
TGCAGCGTTGCAGTGACTGGGCTTCTCAATGAGCAGTTCTTC
CSVAVTGLLNEQFF
>18|NA|TRBD2|TRBV27|TRBJ2-2
TGTGCCAGCAGTTTACTACCCGGGCTAGCGGGGTCCACCGGGGAGCTGTTTTTT
CASSLLPGLAGSTGELFF
>17|NA|TRBD2|TRBV7-6|TRBJ2-1
TGTGCCAGCAGCTTAGAAGCGGGCCCTAGCGGGTACAATGAGCAGTTCTTC
CASSLEAGPSGYNEQFF
>12|NA|NA|TRBV29-1|TRBJ2-7
TGCAGCGTTCTATACGGGGCCTACGAGCAGTACTTC
CSVLYGAYEQYF
>19|NA|TRBD2|TRBV29-1|TRBJ2-1
TGCAGCGTTGAACGGGGACTAGCGGTTCCCGTTAGCTCCTACAATGAGCAGTTCTTC
CSVERGLAVPVSSYNEQFF
>13|NA|NA|TRBV28|TRBJ2-7
TGTGCCAGCACTTTCGGGATGGGCTACGAGCAGTACTTC
CASTFGMGYEQYF
>15|NA|NA|TRBV5-6|TRBJ1-5
TGTGCCAGCAGCTTGGGGGCGTCTAGCAATCAGCCCCAGCATTTT
CASSLGASSNQPQHF
>19|NA|NA|TRBV7-8|TRBJ2-3
TGTGCCAGCAGCTTAGTGAGGCAGGGAACCCTCTTTAGCACAGATACGCAGTATTTT
CASSLVRQGTLFSTDTQYF
>15|NA|NA|TRBV4-1|TRBJ2-5
TGCGCCAGCAGCCACTCGCTTCGGGGGAAGGAGACCCAGTACTTC
CASSHSLRGKETQYF
>11|NA|NA|TRBV27|TRBJ2-3
TGTGCCAGCGGTGAATTAGATACGCAGTATTTT
CASGELDTQYF
>13|NA|NA|TRBV19|TRBJ1-1
TGTGCCAGTAGTCCCGACTGGGGGACTGAAGCTTTCTTT
CASSPDWGTEAFF
>16|NA|NA|TRBV15|TRBJ2-7
TGTGCCACCAGCAGAGATAGGGATTATTGGACCTACGAGCAGTACTTC
CATSRDRDYWTYEQYF
>11|NA|NA|TRBV28|TRBJ1-2
TGTGCCAGCAGTCAGAACTATGGCTACACCTTC
CASSQNYGYTF
>18|NA|TRBD2|TRBV7-9|TRBJ2-5
TGTGCCAGCAGCTTAAGGGAGACCGGACTAGCGTTCCAAGAGACCCAGTACTTC
CASSLRETGLAFQETQYF
>17|once|NA|TRBV28|TRBJ2-7
TGTGCCAGCAGTTTAAATGGGGCGGGACTTTTCGGGTACGAGCAGTACTTC
CASSLNGAGLFGYEQYF
>15|NA|TRBD1|TRBV15|TRBJ1-5
TGTGCCACCAGCAGCGGACAGGGTAGCAATCAGCCCCAGCATTTT
CATSSGQGSNQPQHF
>14|NA|NA|TRBV27|TRBJ2-5
TGTGCCAGCAGTTTAAGATATCCTGGAGAGACCCAGTACTTC
CASSLRYPGETQYF
>15|NA|NA|TRBV5-6|TRBJ1-1
TGTGCCAGCAGCCCTAGGTCGGGGTTGAACACTGAAGCTTTCTTT
CASSPRSGLNTEAFF
>15|NA|TRBD2|TRBV7-2|TRBJ2-7
TGTGCCAGCAGCTTAGGAAGCGGGAGTTTTTACGAGCAGTACTTC
CASSLGSGSFYEQYF
>15|NA|TRBD1|TRBV7-3|TRBJ2-2
TGTGCCAGCAGCTCCGGGACAGGACGGACCGGGGAGCTGTTTTTT
CASSSGTGRTGELFF
>16|NA|TRBD1|TRBV27|TRBJ2-5
TGTGCCAGCAGCCGCGGGACAGGGAAGTACCAAGAGACCCAGTACTTC
CASSRGTGKYQETQYF
>13|NA|NA|TRBV7-9|TRBJ1-1
TGTGCCAGCAGCCACCGGGGAGACACTGAAGCTTTCTTT
CASSHRGDTEAFF
>15|NA|NA|TRBV7-9|TRBJ2-3
TGTGCCAGCAGCATCGTGGGGTCAGGGGTCGATACGCAGTATTTT
CASSIVGSGVDTQYF
>15|once|NA|TRBV4-3|TRBJ2-5
TGCGCCAGCAGCCAAGATCGAGCGAACCGGGAGACCCAGTACTTC
CASSQDRANRETQYF
>15|once|TRBD2|TRBV5-4|TRBJ2-3
TGTGCCAGCAGCTTAGCGGGAGGACTCACAGATACGCAGTATTTT
CASSLAGGLTDTQYF
>13|once|NA|TRBV7-8|TRBJ2-1
TGTGCCAGCAGCTTAGCTGGAAAGAATGAGCAGTTCTTC
CASSLAGKNEQFF
>13|NA|TRBD1|TRBV5-6|TRBJ1-1
TGTGCCAGCAGCTTAACAGGGGACACTGAAGCTTTCTTT
CASSLTGDTEAFF
>14|NA|NA|TRBV10-3|TRBJ1-2
TGTGCCATCAGTGAGTCGATGCAGAGCTATGGCTACACCTTC
CAISESMQSYGYTF
>15|NA|TRBD2|TRBV29-1|TRBJ2-3
TGCAGCGGGCTACTAGCGGGAGGACGACCAGATACGCAGTATTTT
CSGLLAGGRPDTQYF
>14|NA|NA|TRBV6-5|TRBJ1-1
TGTGCCAGCAGTCCATTTCAGGAAAACACTGAAGCTTTCTTT
CASSPFQENTEAFF
>14|NA|NA|TRBV11-2|TRBJ2-7
TGTGCCAGCAGCCCGGGACCTTACCGGGGCGAGCAGTACTTC
CASSPGPYRGEQYF
>12|NA|TRBD2|TRBV27|TRBJ2-7
TGTGCCAGCAGTCCGCGGGGGGTCGAGCAGTACTTC
CASSPRGVEQYF
>13|NA|NA|TRBV6-5|TRBJ2-7
TGTGCCAGCAGTTATTCCTCAAACTACGAGCAGTACTTC
CASSYSSNYEQYF
>13|once|TRBD2|TRBV7-9|TRBJ2-1
TGTGCCAGCAGCTTTCGGGAGGGCCCCACGCAGTTCTTC
CASSFREGPTQFF
>16|NA|NA|TRBV27|TRBJ2-5
TGTGCCAGCAGTTTGCGCGGACCTCTTTACCAAGAGACCCAGTACTTC
CASSLRGPLYQETQYF
>16|NA|NA|TRBV7-6|TRBJ2-2
TGTGCCAGCAGCCCAGAGGTAGCGGAAAACACCGGGGAGCTGTTTTTT
CASSPEVAENTGELFF
>15|once|NA|TRBV5-5|TRBJ2-1
TGTGCCAGCAGCTTCGGTTTTTTTCGTGAGGATGAGCAGTTCTTC
CASSFGFFREDEQFF
>15|NA|NA|TRBV5-1|TRBJ2-7
TGCGCCAGCAGCTTGGAGACAGGAAGCTCCTACGAGCAGTACTTC
CASSLETGSSYEQYF
>14|once|NA|TRBV5-8|TRBJ2-7
TGTGCCACCGGCCCTTCGGGGGTCCCCTACGAGCAGTACTTC
CATGPSGVPYEQYF
>15|NA|NA|TRBV6-1|TRBJ2-5
TGTGCCAGCAGTGAAATCGTCCCAGGGGGGGAGACCCAGTACTTC
CASSEIVPGGETQYF
>15|NA|TRBD1|TRBV9|TRBJ2-7
TGTGCCAGCAGCGTAGACGGACAGGGGGCGTACGAGCAGTACTTC
CASSVDGQGAYEQYF
>12|once|NA|TRBV7-9|TRBJ2-7
TGTGCCAGCAGCTTAGCGGCCTACGAGCAGTACTTC
CASSLAAYEQYF
>13|NA|TRBD2|TRBV15|TRBJ2-1
TGTGCCACCAGCAGGGCGCGGGGGGCAGAGCAGTTCTTC
CATSRARGAEQFF
>9|NA|NA|TRBV20-1|TRBJ1-2
TGCAGCAGTAACTATGGCTACACCTTC
CSSNYGYTF
>16|once|TRBD2|TRBV11-2|TRBJ2-7
TGTGCCAGCAGCTTACCCGGACTAGCGGGAGTTAACGAGCAGTACTTC
CASSLPGLAGVNEQYF
>14|NA|NA|TRBV27|TRBJ2-1
TGTGCCAGCAGTTTCCAAGTAACCTACAATGAGCAGTTCTTC
CASSFQVTYNEQFF
>12|NA|TRBD1|TRBV6-5|TRBJ2-7
TGTGCCAGTGGACAGGCTTCCTACGAGCAGTACTTC
CASGQASYEQYF
>13|NA|NA|TRBV4-1|TRBJ2-7
TGCGCCAGCAGTCTCGGGGGCTCCTACGAGCAGTACTTC
CASSLGGSYEQYF